This TCR beta chain was captured in a study of OX40 agonist ivuxolimab in advanced cancers. The wider study: Patient treatment consisted of intravenous ivuxolimab administration every 2 weeks at 0.01 to 10 mg/kg. Partial responses, seen in three patients, involved one hepatocellular carcinoma and two cutaneous melanomas.

Study-level points and caveats: CD8+ T cells averaged more expanded clones than CD4+.

Blood specimens came from baseline, cycle 4 day 1, and cycle 7 day 1. TCRdb keeps only in-frame clones here, not all; method: immunoSEQ multiplex PCR. The sample consists of roughly 80,000 clones, about 82% of them appearing once. Of note for this clone: Its antigen is unknown.

The V end lost 0 bases, the J end lost 1 base, and 15 bases lay between the germline ends. Germline CDR1 LGHNA, CDR2 YSLEER. The CDR3 runs 17 residues. The source was CD4+ or CD8+ T cells sorted from blood, collected in a trial of the OX40 agonist ivuxolimab. The clonotype was recovered from an adult with an advanced solid tumor such as melanoma, head and neck, liver or kidney cancer. V usage is TRBV4-3 and J usage is TRBJ1-1; tentative D call: TRBD1 (6 bases). The CDR3 DNA reads TGCGCCAGCAGCCAAGATTGGGGGCAGGGGACGAACACTGAAGCTTTCTTT. This codes for CASSQDWGQGTNTEAFF.